The clone carrying this T cell receptor (beta chain) appeared many times. Its antigen is currently unknown. TCRdb keeps only in-frame clones here, not all; method: immunoSEQ multiplex PCR. This table has 150,000 to 200,000 clones, almost 85% appearing once. This CDR3 is 10 amino acids long. Germline V gene sequence: CDR1 SGHVS, CDR2 FQNEAQ. Trimming stripped 6 bases from V and 7 bases from J, with 4 bases between. The sample belongs to a study of cytomegalovirus exposure and HLA in healthy donors. Study at large: Later analysis reported that the approximately 120 validation repertoires shared the platform of the 650 to 700 first-cohort repertoires. Study results and limitations: As was reported, the classifier diagnosed cytomegalovirus status with high specificity and sensitivity. In vitro confirmation showed three CMV-associated chains to be CMV antigen specific.

A roughly 120-subject validation cohort, separate from the approximately 720-subject first cohort, supplied the donors. This TCR was recovered from a man younger than 45 in good health and CMV-seropositive. The chain combines TRBV7-8 with TRBJ2-1; no clear D gene. Sequences were obtained from PBMCs. Here the CDR3 reads CASSINEQFF. The CDR3 DNA sequence: TGTGCCAGCAGTATTAATGAGCAGTTCTTC.